This T cell receptor beta chain was obtained from a study of Graves' ophthalmopathy and Graves' hyperthyroidism. Overall study context: Stable hyperthyroidism denotes an absence of ophthalmopathy throughout 18 months of follow-up. Broader study findings: Blood also harbored most expanded thyroid clonotypes above 0.001 frequency. The model predicted ophthalmopathy progression with 70.59% sensitivity and less than 85% specificity.

The table lists this clonotype with many counts. Its cognate antigen is unknown. RNA served as the template for amplifying TCR beta CDR3 regions. In the first round, RT-PCR was carried out with HTBI primers, and a multiplex PCR formed the second round. TCRdb redid the calling of the multiplex PCR reads with MiXCR, one entry per CDR3 protein. Among 1 million to 1.3 million distinct CDR3 sequences listed, about two fifths were seen once. The study recruited hyperthyroidism patients aged 18 to 65 who were newly diagnosed, under 2 months' duration. Sequenced material: peripheral blood or thyroid tissue (not recorded which). This sequence was found in an adult man with Graves' hyperthyroidism.

In DNA, the CDR3 is TGTGCCAGCAGCTCGGGACAGGGGAGCCAGCCCCAGCATTTT. This translates into CASSSGQGSQPQHF. V and J are TRBV7-2 and TRBJ1-5, with 10 bases aligning to TRBD1. CDR1 SGHTA and CDR2 FQGNSA come from the germline V gene. V dropped 4 bases and J dropped 7; count of bases not matched to a gene: 4. CDR3 size: 14 residues.